The 9 T cell receptor beta chains reported below all come from one sample, sequenced in a study of T cell repertoires in cytomegalovirus infection. The antigens these receptors bind are not known. TCRdb reprocessed the reads with MiXCR, giving one entry per CDR3 protein. Among about 480,000 distinct CDR3 sequences, roughly a third were seen once, and the ten largest hold roughly 15%. This specimen was cultured PBMCs, taken from culture after CMV antigen stimulation. The receptors were gathered from a human donor in good health (CMV status not recorded). Some clones in this sample may be carry-over from other donors' samples.

The chain joins TRBV19 to TRBJ2-1, with D possibly being TRBD2 (5 bases). The CDR3 sequence is 13 residues long. Germline V CDR1 and CDR2: LNHDA, SQIVND (reference sequence). The V gene lost 6 bases and the J gene lost 0 bases, with 6 bases spanning the gap. The CDR3 is CASSGNSYNEQFF. In DNA form, the CDR3 reads TGTGCCAGTAGCGGGAACTCCTACAATGAGCAGTTCTTC.

This rearrangement joins TRBV28 to TRBJ2-2; no firm D call. The CDR3 covers 13 residues. Between the trimmed V and J ends, which lost 7 bases and 5 bases, there was a span of 11 bases. Germline values: CDR1 MDHEN, CDR2 SYDVKM. CDR3: CASTSSLTGELFF. CDR3 DNA sequence: TGTGCCAGCACCTCTAGTTTAACCGGGGAGCTGTTTTTT.

The chain is built from TRBV11-3 and TRBJ2-1, with D perhaps being TRBD1 or TRBD2 (5 bases each). The CDR3 is made up of 15 amino acids. Germline CDR1 reads SGHNT; CDR2 reads YENEEA. The V and J ends lost 7 bases and 6 bases respectively, with 19 bases between them. The CDR3 DNA sequence: TGTGCCAGCACTCTGGGGCGACTATCAACCAATGAGCAGTTCTTC. Translating it yields CASTLGRLSTNEQFF.

There are a few counts of this clonotype. This rearrangement joins TRBV7-9 to TRBJ2-1; D may match TRBD1 or TRBD2 (5 bases each). CDR1 and CDR2 from the germline V gene are SEHNR and FQNEAQ (reference sequence). The CDR3 sequence is 18 residues long. The germline V and J ends were trimmed by 4 bases and 5 bases, with 24 bases remaining between them. CDR3 sequence (DNA): TGTGCCAGCAGCTCACCGCTCCCAATAGGACTGGGGCACAATGAGCAGTTCTTC. Protein: CASSSPLPIGLGHNEQFF.

V is TRBV20-1 and J is TRBJ1-2, with D perhaps TRBD1 (6 bases). V was trimmed by 6 bases and J by 1 base, leaving 21 bases between them. The CDR3 runs to 16 residues. In germline, CDR1 is DFQATT, CDR2 SNEGSKA (reference sequence). The CDR3 region is CSATDRIGQLNYGYTF. In nucleotides, the CDR3 is TGCAGTGCCACAGACCGAATCGGACAGCTTAACTATGGCTACACCTTC.

This sequence joins TRBV28 and TRBJ2-3; 8 nucleotides agree with TRBD1. Unmatched junction bases numbered 8, after V lost 5 bases and J lost 7 bases. The germline gives CDR1 MDHEN, CDR2 SYDVKM. The CDR3 spans 14 residues. The CDR3 DNA follows: TGTGCCAGCAGTCCGAGGACAGGGATGCATACGCAGTATTTT. Amino acid sequence: CASSPRTGMHTQYF. Using reference TRBV28 and TRBJ2-3 for the parts outside the CDR3, the full variable domain is DVKVTQSSRYLVKRTGEKVFLECVQDMDHENMFWYRQDPGLGLRLIYFSYDVKMKEKGDIPEGYSVSREKKERFSLILESASTNQTSMYLCASSPRTGMHTQYFGPGTRLTVL.

This chain links TRBV12-5 with TRBJ2-5, with 12 bases aligning to TRBD2. The CDR3 loop spans 17 amino acids. V shed 5 bases, J shed 3 bases, and the junction held 10 bases outside the gene matches. Germline CDR1 LGHNT, CDR2 FRNRAP. CDR3 nucleotides: TGTGCTAGTGGTAGCGGGACTAGCGGGTATATGGAAGAGACCCAGTACTTC. It yields the protein CASGSGTSGYMEETQYF.

The rearrangement links TRBV20-1 to TRBJ1-1; D is unresolved. With 0 bases removed from V and 6 bases from J, the gap between germline ends came to 17 bases. The germline V gene encodes CDR1 DFQATT and CDR2 SNEGSKA (reference sequence). CDR3 length: 15 residues. The CDR3 is CSARDPGSPVAEAFF. DNA of the CDR3: TGCAGTGCTAGAGATCCGGGCAGCCCCGTCGCTGAAGCTTTCTTT.

CDR3 region: CASSYGTGASPLHF. CDR3 in DNA: TGTGCCAGCAGTTACGGGACGGGAGCTTCACCCCTCCACTTT. The chain links TRBV28 to TRBJ1-6, with D possibly TRBD1 on 5 matching bases. The CDR3 totals 14 residues. The V gene's germline CDR1 is MDHEN and CDR2 SYDVKM. V was pared by 4 bases and J by 9 bases, with 13 bases between. The entire variable domain, with the rest obtained from reference TRBV28 and TRBJ1-6, is as follows: DVKVTQSSRYLVKRTGEKVFLECVQDMDHENMFWYRQDPGLGLRLIYFSYDVKMKEKGDIPEGYSVSREKKERFSLILESASTNQTSMYLCASSYGTGASPLHFGNGTRLTVT.